The rows below give T cell receptor beta chains drawn from one sample of a study of blood T cell repertoires in COVID-19. The data were produced by immunoSEQ multiplex PCR, yet TCRdb's version contains in-frame clones alone and is incomplete. The repertoire holds about 200,000 clones, with around three quarters as singletons. Sequenced input: peripheral blood. The receptors stem from an older woman with acute or convalescent COVID-19. Both conserved end residues are trimmed from each CDR3. Fields, in order: V gene, CDR3 length, J gene, CDR3 protein.

v_gene: TRBV29-1
len: 11
j_gene: TRBJ2-3
CDR3aa: SVVPTSADTQY

v_gene: TRBV2
len: 12
j_gene: TRBJ1-1
CDR3aa: ASRRDPRDTEAF

v_gene: TRBV10-3
len: 11
j_gene: TRBJ2-5
CDR3aa: AISSGQGETQY

v_gene: TRBV29-1
len: 13
j_gene: TRBJ1-1
CDR3aa: SVRRTGSGDTEAF

v_gene: TRBV10-1
len: 14
j_gene: TRBJ2-2
CDR3aa: ASSGQTAGATGELF

v_gene: TRBV28
len: 12
j_gene: TRBJ2-1
CDR3aa: ASRISGTSGEQF

v_gene: TRBV11-2
len: 14
j_gene: TRBJ2-5
CDR3aa: ASSFGAGGPRETQY

v_gene: TRBV5-6
len: 11
j_gene: TRBJ2-5
CDR3aa: ASSLESQETQY

v_gene: TRBV4-3
len: 14
j_gene: TRBJ2-5
CDR3aa: ASSPTAETGQETQY

v_gene: TRBV7-6
len: 16
j_gene: TRBJ2-1
CDR3aa: ASSSQPPGASSYNEQF

v_gene: TRBV20-1
len: 12
j_gene: TRBJ2-1
CDR3aa: SASMQGSVWEQF

v_gene: TRBV3-1/TRBV3-2
len: 13
j_gene: TRBJ2-2
CDR3aa: ASSQLHRGAGELF

v_gene: TRBV5-1
len: 12
j_gene: TRBJ1-2
CDR3aa: ASSLAGGRYGYT

v_gene: TRBV5-5
len: 15
j_gene: TRBJ1-1
CDR3aa: ASSLFSYGTMNTEAF

v_gene: TRBV19
len: 12
j_gene: TRBJ2-2
CDR3aa: ASNKQGGTGELF

v_gene: TRBV10-2
len: 13
j_gene: TRBJ1-3
CDR3aa: ASRAGQGSGNTIY

v_gene: TRBV6-5
len: 12
j_gene: TRBJ1-2
CDR3aa: ASSYGLANYGYT

v_gene: TRBV3-1/TRBV3-2
len: 11
j_gene: TRBJ1-3
CDR3aa: ASSNRGGNTIY

v_gene: TRBV7-3
len: 12
j_gene: TRBJ2-1
CDR3aa: ASSPGRGNNEQF

v_gene: TRBV2
len: 11
j_gene: TRBJ2-5
CDR3aa: ASSGTSGGQGY

v_gene: TRBV11-2
len: 10
j_gene: TRBJ2-1
CDR3aa: ASSREGLARL

v_gene: TRBV4-1
len: 14
j_gene: TRBJ1-6
CDR3aa: ASSQTEGVRNSPLH

v_gene: TRBV29-1
len: 10
j_gene: TRBJ2-3
CDR3aa: SVAGTVDTQY

v_gene: TRBV2
len: 13
j_gene: TRBJ1-5
CDR3aa: ASSMGQGAKQPQH

v_gene: TRBV10-2
len: 12
j_gene: TRBJ2-7
CDR3aa: ASVAASTSYEQY

v_gene: TRBV21-1
len: 13
j_gene: TRBJ1-5
CDR3aa: ASSLRLCSNQPQH

v_gene: TRBV3-1/TRBV3-2
len: 13
j_gene: TRBJ2-1
CDR3aa: ASSLFGGAKNEQF

v_gene: TRBV9
len: 13
j_gene: TRBJ2-5
CDR3aa: ASSALSTGGETQY

v_gene: TRBV6-5
len: 13
j_gene: TRBJ2-2
CDR3aa: ASRSTGGVTGELF

v_gene: TRBV25-1
len: 9
j_gene: TRBJ2-1
CDR3aa: ASSERNEQF

v_gene: TRBV4-2
len: 16
j_gene: TRBJ2-2
CDR3aa: ASSQDPVRTGRAGELF